This TCR beta chain was recovered during a study of beta chain features in type 1 diabetes. Looking at the study overall: Over all samples combined, about 99,000,000 sorted cells were examined. Overall study findings and caveats: Overrepresentation of cells with high TCR expression could result from cDNA sequencing. Patients with Type 1 diabetes showed moderately but significantly shorter TCRB CDR3s in all four CD4+ subsets.

This clone was counted a few times. Its specificity is not known. Expressed TCRB transcripts were sequenced, since all the RNA that had been isolated was reverse transcribed. Sequenced by immunoSEQ multiplex PCR; TCRdb stores in-frame clones only, minus some. This sample has a few hundred thousand clones, with around 10% found just once. Researchers reported sorting CD4+ naive, central memory, regulatory and stem cell-like memory cells via CD45RO/CCR7/CD25/CD127/CD95/CD27. Sorting gave populations that all exceeded 95% purity. The source material was central memory CD4+ T cells from blood. The TCR originated in a young man with type 1 diabetes.

The chain's CDR3 is CASSSQDRAKNIQYF. CDR3 sequence (DNA): TGTGCCAGCAGCTCCCAGGACAGAGCCAAAAACATTCAGTACTTC. V and J are TRBV11-1 and TRBJ2-4, with D tentatively TRBD1 (6 bases). Trimming left V 4 bases short and J 0 bases short, with 10 bases between. Germline V gene data show CDR1 as SGHAT and CDR2 as FQDESV (reference sequence). CDR3 size: 15 residues.